The present entry profiles one T cell receptor (beta chain) with its context. Its antigen is unidentified. The PCR contained 60 Vbeta and 13 Jbeta primers. The table came from immunoSEQ multiplex PCR; TCRdb's copy has only in-frame clones and leaves some out. Counted here are around 85,000 clones, approximately 80% occurring once; the ten biggest clones make up around a quarter. Germline values: CDR1 SNHLY, CDR2 FYNNEI. This CDR3 region has 15 residues. Trimming pared 7 bases from V and 2 bases from J, leaving 15 bases between. This sample is drawn from a study of cytomegalovirus exposure and HLA in healthy donors. Study-wide findings and caveats: There were three CMV-associated chains whose specificity for CMV antigens was confirmed in vitro. Reports indicated that the classifier achieved high specificity and sensitivity in diagnosing cytomegalovirus status.

V and J are TRBV2 and TRBJ1-5, with TRBD1 as a possible D gene (5 bases). The sequence was obtained from a woman aged 50 to 65 in good health and CMV-seropositive. Sequencing was done on a sample of PBMCs. The CDR3 is CASTTWGVRNQPQHF. CDR3 sequence (DNA): TGTGCCAGCACCACTTGGGGGGTTCGCAATCAGCCCCAGCATTTT.